These 14 T cell receptor beta chains came from one sample sequenced in a study of blood T cell repertoires in COVID-19. The protocol was immunoSEQ multiplex PCR, while the TCRdb copy is restricted to in-frame clones and leaves out a portion. The profile shows 250,000 to 300,000 clones, around 86% of them singletons. The sample was peripheral blood. The receptor source for this set is a man aged 18 to 35 with active or convalescent COVID-19.

The J gene is TRBJ2-2, the V gene TRBV28; D is perhaps TRBD2 (6 bases). Germline values: CDR1 MDHEN, CDR2 SYDVKM. This CDR3 is 14 amino acids long. Trimming shortened V by 8 bases and J by 4 bases, and 14 bases separated the two germline ends. For the CDR3, the DNA is TGTGCCAGCTTGGAGGGCCAGGTCACCGGGGAGCTGTTTTTT. It encodes CASLEGQVTGELFF.

The chain couples TRBV28 to TRBJ2-7, with D perhaps TRBD2 (7 bases). V lost 7 bases and J 6 bases, leaving 16 bases between the germline ends. The CDR3 is 13 residues long. Germline CDR1 is MDHEN and CDR2 is SYDVKM. In nucleotides, the CDR3 is TGTGCCAGCATCAAGGGGGGGAGTTCCGAGCAGTACTTC. Translating gives CASIKGGSSEQYF. Filled out from reference TRBV28 and TRBJ2-7, the complete variable domain reads DVKVTQSSRYLVKRTGEKVFLECVQDMDHENMFWYRQDPGLGLRLIYFSYDVKMKEKGDIPEGYSVSREKKERFSLILESASTNQTSMYLCASIKGGSSEQYFGPGTRLTVT.

This clone came up a few times. The rearrangement uses TRBV30 and TRBJ2-7; weak D call: TRBD2 (5 bases). The CDR3 sequence is 13 residues long. The germline gives CDR1 GTSNPN, CDR2 SVGIG (reference sequence). The V gene lost 3 bases and the J gene lost 1 base, with 10 bases spanning the gap. The CDR3 protein is CAWSSGISYEQYF. CDR3 DNA: TGTGCCTGGAGCTCGGGGATATCCTACGAGCAGTACTTC.

J is TRBJ2-3 and V is TRBV5-1, with 14 bases identical to TRBD2. Germline CDR1 is SGHRS and CDR2 is YFSETQ. The CDR3 length is 16 residues. V lost 5 bases, J lost 3 bases, and 5 bases stayed unmatched. CDR3 bases: TGCGCCAGCAGTCAGACTAGCGGGAGGGTAACAGATACGCAGTATTTT. It is translated as CASSQTSGRVTDTQYF.

This clone was seen a handful of times. This chain links TRBV29-1 with TRBJ2-7; 7 nucleotides align to TRBD2. V lost 1 base to trimming and J lost 3 bases; unmatched junction nucleotides: 12. Germline-derived CDR1 and CDR2 are SQVTM and ANQGSEA. CDR3 length equals 16 residues. The CDR3 coding sequence is TGCAGCGTTGAAGTGGGATCTAGCGGCTTATTCTACGAGCAGTACTTC. As protein: CSVEVGSSGLFYEQYF.

The gene calls are TRBV5-1 and TRBJ1-6; tentatively, D is TRBD1 (5 bases). This CDR3 contains 14 residues. Looked up from germline, CDR1 is SGHRS and CDR2 is YFSETQ. V was trimmed by 0 bases and J by 7 bases, leaving 8 bases between them. CDR3 in amino acids: CASSLGQQNSPLHF. CDR3 DNA: TGCGCCAGCAGCTTGGGACAGCAAAATTCACCCCTCCACTTT.

This clone occurred once. The CDR3: CASSQVWLAAPNEQFF. DNA of the CDR3: TGTGCCAGCAGCCAAGTTTGGCTAGCGGCACCCAATGAGCAGTTCTTC. V gene TRBV14 combines with J gene TRBJ2-1, with 7 positions matching TRBD2. The CDR3 is 16 amino acids. Per germline, CDR1 SGHDN and CDR2 FVKESK. Trimming removed 1 base from V and 6 bases from J; junction bases left unmatched: 9.

This sequence joins TRBV12-3 or TRBV12-4 and TRBJ2-7; 7 positions match TRBD2. The V segment lost 5 bases and the J segment 2 bases; nucleotides outside the gene matches: 3. The CDR3 covers 13 residues. The CDR3 DNA is TGTGCCAGCAGTGCGGGAGAACCCTACGAGCAGTACTTC. It yields the protein CASSAGEPYEQYF.

In this sample, this clone turned up once. The CDR3 DNA reads TGTGCCAGCAGCGAGACTAGCGGGGGGGCTAGGGAGACCCAGTACTTC. Translated: CASSETSGGARETQYF. V and J are TRBV9 and TRBJ2-5, with TRBD2 matching 14 bases. CDR1 SGDLS and CDR2 YYNGEE come from the germline V gene. The CDR3 consists of 16 residues. V shed 3 bases, J shed 5 bases, and the junction held 6 bases outside the gene matches.

This sequence joins TRBV4-2 and TRBJ2-7; D is perhaps TRBD1 (5 bases). With 1 base removed from V and 2 bases from J, the gap between germline ends came to 9 bases. The CDR3 covers 14 residues. Germline V gives CDR1 LGHNA, CDR2 YNFKEQ. The CDR3 sequence: CASSQGTYPYEQYF. CDR3 coding DNA: TGTGCCAGCAGCCAAGGGACATACCCCTACGAGCAGTACTTC.

This chain uses TRBV24-1 with TRBJ2-3; TRBD1 might be the D (6 bases). Germline V CDR1 and CDR2: KGHDR, SFDVKD. V lost 3 bases and J lost 1, with 10 bases in between. This CDR3 is 15 amino acids long. CDR3 DNA sequence: TGTGCCACCAGTGATCTCGGACAGCGCACAGATACGCAGTATTTT. This sequence encodes CATSDLGQRTDTQYF.

The gene calls are TRBV2 and TRBJ2-4; the D gene is possibly TRBD1 (5 bases). The germline V and J ends were trimmed by 3 bases and 7 bases, with 7 bases remaining between them. Germline CDR1 is SNHLY and CDR2 is FYNNEI. The CDR3 is made up of 12 amino acids. This chain's CDR3 is CASSDRANIQYF. CDR3 DNA: TGTGCCAGCAGTGACAGGGCTAACATTCAGTACTTC. The full variable domain, with the rest looked up from reference TRBV2 and TRBJ2-4, is EPEVTQTPSHQVTQMGQEVILRCVPISNHLYFYWYRQILGQKVEFLVSFYNNEISEKSEIFDDQFSVERPDGSNFTLKIRSTKLEDSAMYFCASSDRANIQYFGAGTRLSVL.

The chain carries TRBV9 and TRBJ1-2; TRBD1 matches at 9 bases. Germline assignment: CDR1 SGDLS and CDR2 YYNGEE. V was clipped by 0 bases and J by 6 bases; unmatched bases: 3. The CDR3 length is 14 residues. As DNA, the CDR3 is TGTGCCAGCAGCGTAGAGGGACAGGGAGATGGCTACACCTTC. Protein sequence: CASSVEGQGDGYTF. Supplemented by reference TRBV9 and TRBJ1-2, the full variable domain reads DSGVTQTPKHLITATGQRVTLRCSPRSGDLSVYWYQQSLDQGLQFLIQYYNGEERAKGNILERFSAQQFPDLHSELNLSSLELGDSALYFCASSVEGQGDGYTFGSGTRLTVV.

The sample holds one count of this clone. The V call is TRBV28, the J call TRBJ1-6, with 9 positions matching TRBD1. Trimming took 6 bases from V and 5 from J; bases not matched to a gene: 8. Germline loops: CDR1 MDHEN, CDR2 SYDVKM. The CDR3 spans 16 residues. The CDR3 DNA is TGTGCCAGCAGGGCCCCGACAGGGGGGAATAATTCACCCCTCCACTTT. Protein: CASRAPTGGNNSPLHF.